These T cell receptor beta chains were read from a single sample in a study of T cell responses to AZD1222 COVID-19 vaccine. Method: immunoSEQ multiplex PCR; TCRdb's copy keeps in-frame clones and lacks some. The table records 120,000 or so clones, roughly 90% of them present only once. The starting material was peripheral blood, obtained on day 0 of AZD1222 vaccination. All receptors come from an adult in good health. CDR3s include the opening cysteine and the closing phenylalanine or tryptophan.

v_call: TRBV9; j_call: TRBJ2-3; cdr3_aa: CASSEAGGGRAGDTQYF
v_call: TRBV9; j_call: TRBJ2-2; cdr3_aa: CASSVEVGTRGAGELFF
v_call: TRBV11-3; j_call: TRBJ2-3; cdr3_aa: CASSFRASGNTDTQYF
v_call: TRBV28; j_call: TRBJ1-2; cdr3_aa: CASSFPGVSQRGYTF
v_call: TRBV5-1; j_call: TRBJ2-2; cdr3_aa: CASSWTDSANTGELFF
v_call: TRBV18; j_call: TRBJ2-3; cdr3_aa: CASSTWEREVDTQYF
v_call: TRBV4-3; j_call: TRBJ1-1; cdr3_aa: CASSLNRGFNTEAFF
v_call: TRBV6-4; j_call: TRBJ2-1; cdr3_aa: CASSPQGRADYNEQFF
v_call: TRBV5-1; j_call: TRBJ2-7; cdr3_aa: CASSLDASSPEQYF
v_call: TRBV10-3; j_call: TRBJ2-7; cdr3_aa: CAISESSPRLAVYEQYF
v_call: TRBV7-8; j_call: TRBJ1-1; cdr3_aa: CASSSRGGEAFF
v_call: TRBV5-6; j_call: TRBJ2-1; cdr3_aa: CASSSSGGSYNEQFF
v_call: TRBV20-1; j_call: TRBJ2-1; cdr3_aa: CSARDNNEQFF
v_call: TRBV7-9; j_call: TRBJ2-1; cdr3_aa: CASSSLAGGKNEQFF
v_call: TRBV27; j_call: TRBJ2-7; cdr3_aa: CASSFTSGAYEQYF
v_call: TRBV29-1; j_call: TRBJ1-1; cdr3_aa: CSSAGSGEAFF
v_call: TRBV11-2; j_call: TRBJ2-1; cdr3_aa: CASSLWGVSSYNEQFF
v_call: TRBV7-2; j_call: TRBJ2-1; cdr3_aa: CASSLPSGSNEQFF
v_call: TRBV6-2/TRBV6-3; j_call: TRBJ1-2; cdr3_aa: CASSYLRGVEYGYTF
v_call: TRBV28; j_call: TRBJ2-7; cdr3_aa: CASSFGLAGGPDSYEQYF
v_call: TRBV7-3; j_call: TRBJ2-5; cdr3_aa: CASSIPPRETQYF
v_call: TRBV27; j_call: TRBJ2-1; cdr3_aa: CASRVWNEQFF
v_call: TRBV7-2; j_call: TRBJ2-1; cdr3_aa: CASSGGGDYNEQFF
v_call: TRBV6-5; j_call: TRBJ2-5; cdr3_aa: CASSYSRDRGEETQYF
v_call: TRBV15; j_call: TRBJ2-4; cdr3_aa: CATSTLSGGQAKNIQYF
v_call: TRBV5-1; j_call: TRBJ2-1; cdr3_aa: CASSNPGLAYNEQFF
v_call: TRBV27; j_call: TRBJ1-2; cdr3_aa: CASSSRGGLGGYTF
v_call: TRBV29-1; j_call: TRBJ1-1; cdr3_aa: CSVEGPLRTEAFF
v_call: TRBV19; j_call: TRBJ1-1; cdr3_aa: CASNEQGAFREAFF